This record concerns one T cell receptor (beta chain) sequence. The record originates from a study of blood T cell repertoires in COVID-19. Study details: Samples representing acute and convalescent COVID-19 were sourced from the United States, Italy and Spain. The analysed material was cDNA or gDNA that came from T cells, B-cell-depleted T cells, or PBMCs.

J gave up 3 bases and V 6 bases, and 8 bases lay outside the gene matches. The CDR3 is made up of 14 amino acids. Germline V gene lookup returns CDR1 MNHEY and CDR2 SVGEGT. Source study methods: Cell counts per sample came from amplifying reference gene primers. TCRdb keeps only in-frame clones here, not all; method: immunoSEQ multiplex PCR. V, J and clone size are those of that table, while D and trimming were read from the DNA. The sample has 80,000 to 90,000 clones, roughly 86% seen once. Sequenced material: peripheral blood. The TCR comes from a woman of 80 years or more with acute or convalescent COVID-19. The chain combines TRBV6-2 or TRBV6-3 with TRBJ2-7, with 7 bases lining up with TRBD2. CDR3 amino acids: CASSSGTILYEQYF. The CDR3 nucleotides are TGTGCCAGCAGCAGCGGGACTATCCTCTACGAGCAGTACTTC.